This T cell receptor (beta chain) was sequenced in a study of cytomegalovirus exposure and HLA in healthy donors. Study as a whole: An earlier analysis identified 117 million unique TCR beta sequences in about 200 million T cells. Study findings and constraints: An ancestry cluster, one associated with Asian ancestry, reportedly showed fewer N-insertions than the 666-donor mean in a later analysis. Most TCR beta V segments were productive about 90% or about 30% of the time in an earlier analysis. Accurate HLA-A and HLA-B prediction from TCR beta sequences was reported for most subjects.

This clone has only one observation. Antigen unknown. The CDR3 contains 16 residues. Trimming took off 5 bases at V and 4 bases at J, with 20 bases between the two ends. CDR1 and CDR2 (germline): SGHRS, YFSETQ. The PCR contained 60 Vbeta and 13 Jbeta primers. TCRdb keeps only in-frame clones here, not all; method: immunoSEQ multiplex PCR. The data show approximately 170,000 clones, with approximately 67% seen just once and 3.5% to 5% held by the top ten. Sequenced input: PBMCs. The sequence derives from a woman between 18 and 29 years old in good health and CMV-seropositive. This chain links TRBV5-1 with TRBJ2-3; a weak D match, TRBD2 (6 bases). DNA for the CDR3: TGCGCCAGCAGGACCCGTGGGGGGACGGGCTCAGATACGCAGTATTTT. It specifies CASRTRGGTGSDTQYF. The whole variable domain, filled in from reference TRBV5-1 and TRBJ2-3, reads KAGVTQTPRYLIKTRGQQVTLSCSPISGHRSVSWYQQTPGQGLQFLFEYFSETQRNKGNFPGRFSGRQFSNSRSEMNVSTLELGDSALYLCASRTRGGTGSDTQYFGPGTRLTVL.